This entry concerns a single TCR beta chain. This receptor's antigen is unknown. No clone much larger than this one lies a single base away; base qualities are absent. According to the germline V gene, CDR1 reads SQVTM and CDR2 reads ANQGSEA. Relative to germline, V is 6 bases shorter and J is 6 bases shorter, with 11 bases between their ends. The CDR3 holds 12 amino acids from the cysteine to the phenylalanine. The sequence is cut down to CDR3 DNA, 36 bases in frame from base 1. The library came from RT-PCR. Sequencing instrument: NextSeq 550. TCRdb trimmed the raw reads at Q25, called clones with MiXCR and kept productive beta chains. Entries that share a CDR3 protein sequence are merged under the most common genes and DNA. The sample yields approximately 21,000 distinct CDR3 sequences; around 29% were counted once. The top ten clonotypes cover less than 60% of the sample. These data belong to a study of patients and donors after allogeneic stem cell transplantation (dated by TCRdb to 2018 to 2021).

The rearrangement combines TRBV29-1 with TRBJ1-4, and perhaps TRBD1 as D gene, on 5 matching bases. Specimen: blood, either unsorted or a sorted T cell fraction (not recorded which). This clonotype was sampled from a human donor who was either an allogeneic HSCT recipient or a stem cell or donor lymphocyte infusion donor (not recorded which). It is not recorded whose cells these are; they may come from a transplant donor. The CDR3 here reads CSVGTVYEKLFF. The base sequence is TGCAGCGTGGGGACCGTTTATGAAAAACTGTTTTTT.